This paragraph reports one TCR beta chain. The CDR3 totals 15 residues. The V gene's germline CDR1 is WNHNN and CDR2 SYGVQD (reference sequence). Trimming at V came to 3 bases and at J to 2 bases, leaving 1 base not matched to a gene. The sample is drawn from a study of shared clonotypes between healthy human individuals. Memory CD4+ cells were the fraction left after CD45RA+ naive selection. Genomic DNA of each subset was evenly split across several immunoSEQ plates. Method: immunoSEQ multiplex PCR; TCRdb's copy keeps in-frame clones and lacks some. The data show about 360,000 clones, less than 85% seen once.

This TCR was sampled from a man aged 30 to 39 in good health. The V and J genes are TRBV10-1 and TRBJ2-3, with 11 bases that match TRBD2. The source material was memory CD4+ T cells sorted from blood. Sample subset: CD45RA-negative fraction. Here the CDR3 DNA reads TGCGCCAGCAGTGAACTAGCGGGAGACACAGATACGCAGTATTTT. Protein: CASSELAGDTDTQYF.